The 9 T cell receptor beta chains listed next were all sequenced from one sample in a study of T-cell reconstitution after alpha-beta-depleted transplantation in children. For TCRbeta, the library was prepared with unique molecular identifiers. TCRdb called the PCR reads again in MiXCR, with one record for every CDR3 protein. This table has approximately 350,000 distinct CDR3 sequences, 10% appearing once. The sequencing used PBMCs from the stem cell graft donor, collected from the stem cell graft. These receptors came from a human donor who donated a stem cell graft to a child with acute lymphoblastic leukemia.

This clonotype turned up a few times. The chain combines TRBV7-9 with TRBJ2-1; D is tentatively TRBD1 or TRBD2 (5 bases each). Germline assignment: CDR1 SEHNR and CDR2 FQNEAQ (reference sequence). V lost 2 bases to trimming and J lost 8 bases, with 16 bases between them. The CDR3 is 15 amino acids. Written as DNA, the CDR3 is TGTGCCAGCAGCTTAATTCGGGGACGTGACGATGAGCAGTTCTTC. Its protein product is CASSLIRGRDDEQFF. Combining the CDR3 with reference TRBV7-9 and TRBJ2-1 gives the whole variable domain DTGVSQNPRHKITKRGQNVTFRCDPISEHNRLYWYRQTLGQGPEFLTYFQNEAQLEKSRLLSDRFSAERPKGSFSTLEIQRTEQGDSAMYLCASSLIRGRDDEQFFGPGTRLTVL.

This clonotype turned up a few times. V is TRBV3-1 and J is TRBJ2-7; no definite D call. CDR1 and CDR2 from the germline V gene are LGHDT and YNNKEL (reference sequence). The CDR3 has 16 residues. Trimming cost V 4 bases and J 0 bases, with 16 bases left between them. CDR3 bases: TGTGCCAGCAGCCCATTAGACACATTCCTCTCCTACGAGCAGTACTTC. This sequence encodes CASSPLDTFLSYEQYF.

This clonotype was detected a few times. The chain uses TRBV5-1 and TRBJ1-1, with TRBD1 matching 8 bases. Per germline, CDR1 SGHRS and CDR2 YFSETQ. Unmatched junction bases numbered 9, after V lost 4 bases and J lost 4 bases. This CDR3 contains 15 residues. The CDR3 protein is CASSPGRGRGTEAFF. The CDR3 DNA follows: TGCGCCAGCAGCCCGGGCAGGGGGCGCGGCACTGAAGCTTTCTTT.

This clonotype was observed many times. The rearrangement uses TRBV5-1 and TRBJ1-1; tentative D call: TRBD1 (5 bases). The germline gives CDR1 SGHRS, CDR2 YFSETQ. Trimming left V 4 bases short and J 3 bases short, with 16 bases between. The CDR3 spans 15 residues. CDR3 nucleotide sequence: TGCGCCAGCAGCCGGTCGGGACGGGCGGACACTGAAGCTTTCTTT. Translated: CASSRSGRADTEAFF. Supplemented by reference TRBV5-1 and TRBJ1-1, the full variable domain reads KAGVTQTPRYLIKTRGQQVTLSCSPISGHRSVSWYQQTPGQGLQFLFEYFSETQRNKGNFPGRFSGRQFSNSRSEMNVSTLELGDSALYLCASSRSGRADTEAFFGQGTRLTVV.

This clonotype has at least ten counts. The V and J genes are TRBV30 and TRBJ1-2, with D possibly matching TRBD1 (6 bases). V lost 1 base, J lost 7 bases, and 19 bases lay in between. The CDR3 is 15 amino acids. Germline V gene data show CDR1 as GTSNPN and CDR2 as SVGIG (reference sequence). CDR3 region: CAWSGTARFGRGYTF. The CDR3 nucleotides read TGTGCCTGGAGTGGGACAGCTAGGTTTGGACGTGGCTACACCTTC.

This clonotype has only a few counts. The rearrangement links TRBV5-1 to TRBJ1-1; D unclear. Deletions cut 4 bases from V and 0 bases from J, with 13 bases between. This CDR3 region has 15 residues. Germline CDR1 reads SGHRS; CDR2 reads YFSETQ. The CDR3 DNA reads TGCGCCAGCAGCCCTGAAGCGGCAGTGAACACTGAAGCTTTCTTT. This codes for CASSPEAAVNTEAFF.

This clonotype has a handful of counts. The chain links TRBV7-9 to TRBJ1-4; 7 bases are shared with TRBD1. CDR3 length: 15 amino acids. CDR1 and CDR2 (germline): SEHNR, FQNEAQ (reference sequence). Trimming at V came to 4 bases and at J to 5 bases, leaving 7 bases not matched to a gene. Here the CDR3 reads CASSSLGQPNEKLFF. DNA for the CDR3: TGTGCCAGCAGCTCTTTGGGACAGCCAAATGAAAAACTGTTTTTT.

The gene calls are TRBV5-1 and TRBJ2-3, with D tentatively TRBD1 or TRBD2 (5 bases each). V lost 3 bases and J lost 4, with 15 bases in between. Per germline, CDR1 SGHRS and CDR2 YFSETQ. The CDR3 has 15 amino acids. In nucleotides, the CDR3 is TGCGCCAGCAGCTCCCGGGACCCACTACCAGATACGCAGTATTTT. It specifies CASSSRDPLPDTQYF.

In this sample, this clonotype turned up a few times. CDR3 bases: TGTGCCAGCAGCCAAGATGGGACAGGTCAAGTCTATGGCTACACCTTC. This codes for CASSQDGTGQVYGYTF. The chain uses TRBV3-1 and TRBJ1-2; TRBD1 agrees at 8 bases. Per the germline V gene, CDR1 is LGHDT and CDR2 is YNNKEL (reference sequence). The V segment lost 0 bases and the J segment 4 bases; nucleotides outside the gene matches: 7. This CDR3 contains 16 residues.